Each of the 8 T cell receptor beta chains below was sequenced from the same sample in a study of shared clonotypes between healthy human individuals. This table comes from immunoSEQ multiplex PCR, and its TCRdb copy is limited to in-frame clones, with some not included. The sample records fewer than 700,000 clones, around 80% being singletons. Input material: PBMCs. The source is a woman aged 40 to 50 in good health. Some clones in this sample may be carry-over from other donors' samples.

About this clone itself: A read error likely explains this, since a far larger clone differs by one base. This chain links TRBV7-3 with TRBJ2-5, with 11 bases fitting TRBD2. The end of the DNA fits TRBJ2-7 better, so the J call may be wrong. Germline CDR1 is SGHTA and CDR2 is FQGTGA. The CDR3 runs to 16 residues. CDR3 amino acids: CAGSLRQTSGKDEQYF. The CDR3 DNA sequence: TGTGCCGGCAGCTTAAGGCAGACTAGCGGGAAGGACGAGCAGTACTTC.

DNA of the CDR3: TGTGCCAGCAGCCAAGTGATAAGGGTGGGTGAGCAGTTCTTC. It yields the protein CASSQVIRVGEQFF. The V call is TRBV4-2, the J call TRBJ2-1; D is ambiguous. Germline loops: CDR1 LGHNA, CDR2 YNFKEQ. V was shortened by 1 base and J by 9 bases, with 13 bases between the two germline ends. This CDR3 comprises 14 residues.

Turning to this clone: One end of the junction is discordant with germline, which a read error may explain. The chain carries TRBV7-8 and TRBJ2-1; 7 bases line up with TRBD2. CDR3 length: 16 amino acids. Germline loops: CDR1 SGHVS, CDR2 FQNEAQ. The CDR3 loop reads CAGSRLAYTSYNEQFF. In DNA, the CDR3 is TGTGCCGGCAGTAGACTAGCCTACACCTCCTACAATGAGCAGTTCTTC.

The J gene is TRBJ1-4, the V gene TRBV2, with 7 bases lining up with TRBD1. The J segment lost 0 bases and the V segment lost 7 bases, leaving 5 bases of the junction unmatched. Per the germline V gene, CDR1 is SNHLY and CDR2 is FYNNEI. This CDR3 contains 15 residues. CDR3 DNA sequence: TGTGCCAGCAAGGGGGCAACCGCAACTAATGAAAAACTGTTTTTT. Its protein is CASKGATATNEKLFF.

The chain recombines TRBV15 with TRBJ2-1; D may be TRBD2 (5 bases). CDR3 length: 15 residues. Germline V gives CDR1 LNHNV, CDR2 YYDKDF (reference sequence). V was cut by 3 bases and J by 3 bases, with 12 bases left in between. The DNA of the CDR3 is TGTGCCACCAGCAGGCCCAACCGGGACTACAATGAGCAGTTCTTC. It encodes CATSRPNRDYNEQFF. The whole variable domain, filled in from reference TRBV15 and TRBJ2-1, reads DAMVIQNPRYQVTQFGKPVTLSCSQTLNHNVMYWYQQKSSQAPKLLFHYYDKDFNNEADTPDNFQSRRPNTSFCFLDIRSPGLGDTAMYLCATSRPNRDYNEQFFGPGTRLTVL.

The chain links TRBV5-1 to TRBJ2-2; perhaps TRBD2 as D (6 bases). Germline V gene data show CDR1 as SGHRS and CDR2 as YFSETQ. V shed 0 bases and J shed 7 bases, with 7 bases lying between them. The CDR3 length is 13 residues. The CDR3 bases are TGCGCCAGCAGCTTGGAGGGAGGCGGGGAGCTGTTTTTT. Translation: CASSLEGGGELFF.

V gene TRBV6-5 combines with J gene TRBJ2-3; D gene ambiguous. The CDR3 runs to 14 residues. V dropped 6 bases and J dropped 1 base, with 11 bases sitting between them. In germline, CDR1 is MNHEY, CDR2 SVGAGI. In nucleotides, the CDR3 is TGTGCCAGCAGGGAGATCACCCGCACAGATACGCAGTATTTT. Its protein is CASREITRTDTQYF.

The chain's CDR3 is CASSYSIGRELETQYF. CDR3 coding DNA: TGTGCCAGCAGTTACTCGATTGGCAGGGAGTTAGAGACCCAGTACTTC. This chain connects TRBV6-6 to TRBJ2-5; D is possibly TRBD1 or TRBD2 (5 bases each). In germline, CDR1 is MNHNY, CDR2 SVGAGI (reference sequence). V was shortened by 0 bases and J by 4 bases, with 15 bases between the two germline ends. The CDR3 has 16 residues.